The rows below give T cell receptor beta chains drawn from one sample of a study. A single record per CDR3 protein comes from TCRdb applying MiXCR to the 5' RACE reads. The data contain about 50,000 distinct CDR3 sequences, around 28% of them seen just once; the ten biggest clones take up roughly 2%. Sequencing was performed on naive CD4+ T cells sorted from blood. These receptors all come from a female donor with breast cancer. CDR3s include the opening cysteine and the closing phenylalanine or tryptophan. Fields, in order: CDR3 protein, J gene, V gene.

CASSFTGTGGAGANVLTF	TRBJ2-6	TRBV5-1
CASSRGGFGTGELFF	TRBJ2-2	TRBV5-6
CASSHLFGQGKKDGYTF	TRBJ1-2	TRBV4-1
CASSHRGTGAYNEQFF	TRBJ2-1	TRBV10-1
CASSTGEGAETQYF	TRBJ2-5	TRBV28
CASSQDINVPFF	TRBJ2-1	TRBV4-2
CASSLWQNNQPQHF	TRBJ1-5	TRBV12-3/TRBV12-4
CASRASSYEQYF	TRBJ2-7	TRBV7-2
CASSLGRLTYNEQFF	TRBJ2-1	TRBV5-1
CASSFRGGANTGELFF	TRBJ2-2	TRBV7-3
CAWSTGTANTDTQYF	TRBJ2-3	TRBV30
CASRGGTSNYGYTF	TRBJ1-2	TRBV15
CSARGFLATEAFF	TRBJ1-1	TRBV20-1
CASSPGLAGVETQYF	TRBJ2-5	TRBV12-3/TRBV12-4